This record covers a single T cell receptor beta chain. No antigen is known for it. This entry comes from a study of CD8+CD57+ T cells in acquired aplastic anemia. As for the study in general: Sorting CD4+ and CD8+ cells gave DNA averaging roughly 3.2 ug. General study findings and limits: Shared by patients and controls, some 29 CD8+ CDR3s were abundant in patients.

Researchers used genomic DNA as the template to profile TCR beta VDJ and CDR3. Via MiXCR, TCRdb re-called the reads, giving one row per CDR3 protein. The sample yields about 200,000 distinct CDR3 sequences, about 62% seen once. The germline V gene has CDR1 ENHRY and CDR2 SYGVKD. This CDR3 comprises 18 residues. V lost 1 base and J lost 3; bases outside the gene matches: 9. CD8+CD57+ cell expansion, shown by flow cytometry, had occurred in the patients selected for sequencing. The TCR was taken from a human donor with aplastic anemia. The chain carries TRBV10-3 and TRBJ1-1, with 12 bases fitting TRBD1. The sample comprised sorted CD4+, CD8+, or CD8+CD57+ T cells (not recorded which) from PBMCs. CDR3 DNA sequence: TGTGCCATCAGTGAGTGGGGACAGGGGGCATCGGGGGACACTGAAGCTTTCTTT. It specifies CAISEWGQGASGDTEAFF.